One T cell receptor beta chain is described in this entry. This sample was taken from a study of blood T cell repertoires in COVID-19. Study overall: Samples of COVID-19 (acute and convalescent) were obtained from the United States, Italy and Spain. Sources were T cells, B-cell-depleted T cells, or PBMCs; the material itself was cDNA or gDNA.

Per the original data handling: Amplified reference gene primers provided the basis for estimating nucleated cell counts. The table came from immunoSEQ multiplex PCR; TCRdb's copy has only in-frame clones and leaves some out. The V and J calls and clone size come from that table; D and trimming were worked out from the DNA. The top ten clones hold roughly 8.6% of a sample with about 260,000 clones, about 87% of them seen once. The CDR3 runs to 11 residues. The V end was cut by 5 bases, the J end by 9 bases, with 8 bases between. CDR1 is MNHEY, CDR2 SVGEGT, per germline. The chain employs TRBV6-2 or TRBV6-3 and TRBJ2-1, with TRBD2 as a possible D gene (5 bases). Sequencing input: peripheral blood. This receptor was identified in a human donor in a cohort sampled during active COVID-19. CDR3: CASSRTSEQFF. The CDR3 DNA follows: TGTGCCAGCAGTCGGACTTCTGAGCAGTTCTTC.